This section outlines one T cell receptor beta chain sequence together with its context. This entry is derived from a study of blood T cell repertoires in COVID-19. Overall study context: Material from acute and convalescent COVID-19 was sourced from the United States, Italy and Spain. PBMCs, B-cell-depleted T cells, or T cells were the source of the cDNA or gDNA that made up the material.

In the original workflow: It was from reference gene primer amplification that nucleated cell counts were estimated. Some clones are missing from TCRdb's copy, which holds only in-frame ones; the method was immunoSEQ multiplex PCR. That table gives V, J and clone size, and the DNA gave D and trimming. The profile shows about 35,000 clones, 83% of them singletons. This CDR3 comprises 15 residues. The germline gives CDR1 MNHEY, CDR2 SMNVEV (reference sequence). V shed 3 bases and J 2 bases; nucleotides not matched to a gene: 4. This TCR derives from a man aged 50-59 years with acute or convalescent COVID-19. V and J are TRBV27 and TRBJ2-1; 7 bases align to TRBD2. Sequences were obtained from peripheral blood. This chain's CDR3 is CASSFAGEPYNEQFF. The CDR3 nucleotides are TGTGCCAGCAGTTTTGCGGGAGAACCCTACAATGAGCAGTTCTTC.